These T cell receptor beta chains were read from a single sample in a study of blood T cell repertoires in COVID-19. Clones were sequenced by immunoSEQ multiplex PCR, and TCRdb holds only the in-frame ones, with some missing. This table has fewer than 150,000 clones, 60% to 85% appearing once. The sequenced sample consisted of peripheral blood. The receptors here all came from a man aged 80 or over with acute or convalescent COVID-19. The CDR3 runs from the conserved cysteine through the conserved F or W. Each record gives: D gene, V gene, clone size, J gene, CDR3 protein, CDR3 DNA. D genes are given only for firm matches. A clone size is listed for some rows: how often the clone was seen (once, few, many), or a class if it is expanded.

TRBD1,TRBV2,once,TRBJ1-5,CASTLGQSDNQPQHF,TGTGCCAGCACTTTGGGACAGTCAGACAATCAGCCCCAGCATTTT
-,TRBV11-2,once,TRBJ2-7,CASSFSNPGHYEQYF,TGTGCCAGCAGCTTCTCTAACCCGGGACACTACGAGCAGTACTTC
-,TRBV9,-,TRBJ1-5,CASSVAVNQPQHF,TGTGCCAGCAGCGTAGCCGTCAATCAGCCCCAGCATTTT
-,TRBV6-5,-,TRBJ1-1,CASGQINSNTEAFF,TGTGCCAGCGGGCAGATTAATTCCAACACTGAAGCTTTCTTT
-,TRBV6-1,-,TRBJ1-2,CASSEAGAFHYGYTF,TGTGCCAGCAGTGAAGCGGGGGCTTTCCACTATGGCTACACCTTC
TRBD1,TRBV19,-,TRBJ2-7,CASSIGTGPYEQYF,TGTGCCAGTAGTATCGGGACAGGCCCCTACGAGCAGTACTTC
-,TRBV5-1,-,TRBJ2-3,CASSLVGRLTSTDTQYF,TGCGCCAGCAGCTTGGTGGGGCGATTAACTAGCACAGATACGCAGTATTTT
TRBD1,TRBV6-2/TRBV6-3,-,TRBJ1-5,CASSAADRGNGEPQHF,TGTGCCAGCAGTGCCGCGGACAGGGGGAATGGGGAGCCCCAGCATTTT
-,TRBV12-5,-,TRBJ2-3,CASGLDRVTSTDTQYF,TGTGCTAGTGGTTTGGACAGGGTTACTAGCACAGATACGCAGTATTTT
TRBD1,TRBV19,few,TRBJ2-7,CASSIQGAPSYEQYF,TGTGCCAGTAGTATACAGGGGGCCCCCTCCTACGAGCAGTACTTC
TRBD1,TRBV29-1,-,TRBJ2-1,CSVEADRGRNNEQFF,TGCAGCGTTGAAGCGGACAGGGGGAGGAACAATGAGCAGTTCTTC
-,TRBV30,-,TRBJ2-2,CAWEGFGELFF,TGTGCCTGGGAGGGGTTCGGGGAGCTGTTTTTT
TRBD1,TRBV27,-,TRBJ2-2,CASSSGQVNTGELFF,TGTGCCAGCAGCTCGGGACAGGTGAACACCGGGGAGCTGTTTTTT
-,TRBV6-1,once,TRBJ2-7,CASSEATGWSPYEQYF,TGTGCCAGCAGTGAAGCGACGGGGTGGTCTCCCTACGAGCAGTACTTC
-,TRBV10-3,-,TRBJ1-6,CAISVSGLYNSPLHF,TGTGCCATCAGTGTTTCAGGCCTCTATAATTCACCCCTCCACTTT
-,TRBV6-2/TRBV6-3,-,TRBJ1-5,CASSSNRVYWNQPQHF,TGTGCCAGCAGTTCGAACAGGGTTTATTGGAATCAGCCCCAGCATTTT
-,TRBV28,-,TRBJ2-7,CASDRIRGEQYF,TGTGCCAGCGATAGAATTAGGGGCGAGCAGTACTTC
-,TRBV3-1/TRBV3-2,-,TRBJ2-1,CASSPRGVGLPHPQFF,TGTGCCAGCAGCCCCCGCGGGGTTGGTCTCCCCCATCCGCAGTTCTTC
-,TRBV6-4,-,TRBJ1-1,CASSAAGNTEAFF,TGTGCCAGCAGTGCGGCAGGGAACACTGAAGCTTTCTTT
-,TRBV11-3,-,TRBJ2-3,CASTGPREWDTQYF,TGTGCCAGCACCGGGCCACGGGAGTGGGATACGCAGTATTTT
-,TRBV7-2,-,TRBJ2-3,CASSQAPGSLTDTQYF,TGTGCCAGCAGCCAAGCCCCAGGGTCCCTCACAGATACGCAGTATTTT
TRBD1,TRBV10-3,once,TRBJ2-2,CAIRGDRDTGELFF,TGTGCCATCAGGGGGGACAGGGACACCGGGGAGCTGTTTTTT
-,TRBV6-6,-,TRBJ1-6,CASSNGDTARGSPLHF,TGTGCCAGCAGTAATGGGGACACGGCCCGAGGTTCACCCCTCCACTTT